Shown below are 15 T cell receptor beta chains from a single sample sequenced in a study of cytomegalovirus exposure and HLA in healthy donors. Both 60 Vbeta primers and 13 Jbeta primers went into the PCR. Profiling relied on immunoSEQ multiplex PCR, and the TCRdb table lists in-frame clones only, not all of them. This sample has roughly 180,000 clones, with around 72% found just once. Sequenced input: PBMCs. Receptors originate from a female donor in good health and CMV-seronegative.

This clone was seen a few times. The rearrangement links TRBV19 to TRBJ1-2; 8 bases match TRBD1. Germline lookup yields CDR1 LNHDA and CDR2 SQIVND (reference sequence). The CDR3 runs to 15 residues. V gave up 5 bases and J gave up 4 bases; unmatched junction bases: 9. The CDR3 DNA sequence: TGTGCCAGTAGTCCAGGGCCAGGGGGCATCTATGGCTACACCTTC. It codes for CASSPGPGGIYGYTF.

The chain joins TRBV5-1 to TRBJ1-2, with TRBD1 matching over 7 bases. This CDR3 contains 16 residues. From germline, CDR1 is SGHRS and CDR2 YFSETQ. V lost 4 bases and J lost 6; bases outside the gene matches: 15. Here the CDR3 reads CASSLTTGFRSDGYTF. In DNA, the CDR3 is TGCGCCAGCAGCCTCACGACAGGGTTTAGGTCTGATGGCTACACCTTC.

The chain employs TRBV19 and TRBJ1-1; D may be TRBD1 (5 bases). From germline, CDR1 is LNHDA and CDR2 SQIVND (reference sequence). V lost 7 bases and J lost 5, with 8 bases in between. The CDR3 sequence is 11 residues long. The CDR3 protein is CASTRQTEAFF. CDR3 DNA: TGTGCCAGTACCAGACAGACTGAAGCTTTCTTT.

J is TRBJ2-7 and V is TRBV14, with 9 bases aligning to TRBD1. J gave up 4 bases and V 1 base, and 5 bases lay outside the gene matches. Germline V gene sequence: CDR1 SGHDN, CDR2 FVKESK. The length of the CDR3 is 15 residues. The DNA of the CDR3 is TGTGCCAGCAGCCAAGCACAGGGGGCCATGTACGAGCAGTACTTC. It codes for CASSQAQGAMYEQYF.

This sequence joins TRBV7-8 and TRBJ2-1; maybe TRBD1 (5 bases). The length of the CDR3 is 15 residues. The germline gives CDR1 SGHVS, CDR2 FQNEAQ. V was clipped by 4 bases and J by 0 bases, with 10 bases between them. DNA of the CDR3: TGTGCCAGCAGCTCCTACAGGAGCTCCTACAATGAGCAGTTCTTC. It specifies CASSSYRSSYNEQFF.

The V and J genes are TRBV6-6 and TRBJ1-5; D unclear. Germline assignment: CDR1 MNHNY and CDR2 SVGAGI (reference sequence). V dropped 7 bases and J dropped 2 bases, with 12 bases sitting between them. This CDR3 contains 14 residues. CDR3: CASNEWRGNQPQHF. The CDR3 DNA sequence: TGTGCCAGCAACGAGTGGAGGGGCAATCAGCCCCAGCATTTT.

The chain employs TRBV4-2 and TRBJ1-6; D is perhaps TRBD1 (6 bases). Per germline, CDR1 LGHNA and CDR2 YNFKEQ. V was clipped by 4 bases and J by 10 bases, with 14 bases between them. The CDR3 covers 14 residues. CDR3 protein: CASSPYRGSSPLHF. CDR3 nucleotides: TGTGCCAGCAGCCCGTATAGGGGGTCCTCACCCCTCCACTTT.

The chain carries TRBV6-5 and TRBJ2-7; the D gene is possibly TRBD2 (6 bases). The V gene's germline CDR1 is MNHEY and CDR2 SVGAGI. The CDR3 covers 14 residues. V lost 3 bases, J lost 4 bases, and 13 bases lay in between. The CDR3 region has the DNA TGTGCCAGCAGTTATAGGGATGGGGGGTACGAGCAGTACTTC. It yields the protein CASSYRDGGYEQYF.

The chain links TRBV6-1 to TRBJ2-3; 8 bases line up with TRBD1. Unmatched junction bases numbered 7, after V lost 7 bases and J lost 4 bases. Germline V gene data show CDR1 as MNHNS and CDR2 as SASEGT. The CDR3 consists of 14 residues. The CDR3 sequence: CASTGGQAADTQYF. CDR3 DNA sequence: TGTGCCAGCACAGGGGGCCAGGCCGCAGATACGCAGTATTTT.

V and J are TRBV19 and TRBJ2-3; TRBD2 might be the D (5 bases). The CDR3 length is 16 residues. Germline V gene data show CDR1 as LNHDA and CDR2 as SQIVND (reference sequence). Trimming left V 6 bases short and J 5 bases short, with 21 bases between. The CDR3 coding sequence is TGTGCCAGTAGGACCCGGGGTAGCGAGAGGAGAGATACGCAGTATTTT. It specifies CASRTRGSERRDTQYF.

The chain carries TRBV6-1 and TRBJ1-1, with 8 bases lining up with TRBD1. The length of the CDR3 is 14 residues. The J segment lost 1 base and the V segment lost 6 bases, leaving 4 bases of the junction unmatched. Germline CDR1 is MNHNS and CDR2 is SASEGT. The CDR3 bases are TGTGCCAGCAGGGACAGGGTTCGGAACACTGAAGCTTTCTTT. Translation: CASRDRVRNTEAFF.

The chain uses TRBV29-1 and TRBJ2-7, with D perhaps matching TRBD2 (5 bases). Germline V gene data show CDR1 as SQVTM and CDR2 as ANQGSEA. V lost 6 bases and J lost 6, with 9 bases in between. This CDR3 has 10 amino acids. In DNA form, the CDR3 reads TGCAGCGTCCGGGATCGCGAGCAGTACTTC. Residues: CSVRDREQYF.

This sequence joins TRBV6-5 and TRBJ1-1, with TRBD1 identical over 7 bases. The germline gives CDR1 MNHEY, CDR2 SVGAGI. The CDR3 extends over 15 amino acids. V was pared by 6 bases and J by 5 bases, with 12 bases of the junction left unmatched. The CDR3: CASRPGSGQLTEAFF. In DNA form, the CDR3 reads TGTGCCAGCAGGCCCGGTTCGGGACAGTTAACTGAAGCTTTCTTT.

The J gene is TRBJ1-2, the V gene TRBV4-1; D call uncertain. The germline V gene encodes CDR1 MGHRA and CDR2 YSYEKL. The CDR3 is 16 amino acids. Trimming shortened V by 5 bases and J by 0 bases, and 16 bases separated the two germline ends. In DNA form, the CDR3 reads TGCGCCAGCAGCTTTAAGGAGGGCAGCACTAACTATGGCTACACCTTC. This translates into CASSFKEGSTNYGYTF.

This chain uses TRBV15 with TRBJ2-3; D is possibly TRBD1 (5 bases). Germline CDR1 LNHNV, CDR2 YYDKDF (reference sequence). V was cut by 8 bases and J by 1 base, with 10 bases left in between. The CDR3 is 13 amino acids. The CDR3 bases are TGTGCCACCCAGGGCGGTGGCACAGATACGCAGTATTTT. It codes for CATQGGGTDTQYF.